This TCR beta chain was sequenced during a study of Ad26.COV2.S vaccination and SARS-CoV-2 variants. TCRdb keeps only in-frame clones here, not all; method: immunoSEQ multiplex PCR. The sample consists of some 180,000 clones, 70% to 90% of them appearing once. The clonotype was recovered from a human donor who had recovered from COVID-19. The input for sequencing was peripheral blood, taken after recovery from COVID-19.

The chain's CDR3 is CSVWGASSGNTIYF. For the CDR3, the DNA is TGCAGCGTTTGGGGGGCTAGCTCTGGAAACACCATATATTTT. This chain joins TRBV29-1 and TRBJ1-3, with D possibly TRBD1 on 6 matching bases. Germline values: CDR1 SQVTM, CDR2 ANQGSEA. V lost 5 bases, J lost 0 bases, and 11 bases lay in between. CDR3 length: 14 amino acids.